These 7 T cell receptor beta chains were all obtained from the same sample, sequenced in a study of patients and donors after allogeneic stem cell transplantation. From the RT-PCR reads, TCRdb called clonotypes with MiXCR, one entry per CDR3 protein. The repertoire holds approximately 200,000 distinct CDR3 sequences, with roughly 13% as singletons. Sequencing was done on a sample of blood, either unsorted or a sorted T cell fraction (not recorded which). These receptors all stem from a human donor who was either an allogeneic HSCT recipient or a stem cell or donor lymphocyte infusion donor (not recorded which). It is not recorded whose cells these are; they may come from a transplant donor.

This clonotype has at least ten counts. This rearrangement joins TRBV7-6 to TRBJ2-7; D may correspond to TRBD1 or TRBD2 (5 bases each). Trimming left V 3 bases short and J 6 bases short, with 18 bases between. Germline V gene data show CDR1 as SGHVS and CDR2 as FNYEAQ. This CDR3 has 15 residues. The CDR3 nucleotides are TGTGCCAGCAGCTTGACCGCCGGGACCCCCATCGAGCAGTACTTC. Protein product: CASSLTAGTPIEQYF.

This clonotype was counted ten times or more. The rearrangement uses TRBV20-1 and TRBJ2-1; maybe TRBD1 (5 bases). Trimming shortened V by 5 bases and J by 0 bases, and 11 bases separated the two germline ends. This CDR3 is built from 14 residues. The germline V gene encodes CDR1 DFQATT and CDR2 SNEGSKA (reference sequence). This CDR3 reads CSAGPGNSYNEQFF. The DNA of the CDR3 is TGCAGTGCTGGCCCAGGGAACTCCTACAATGAGCAGTTCTTC.

This clonotype appeared many times. The rearrangement links TRBV5-1 to TRBJ1-1; weak D call: TRBD1 (5 bases). CDR3 length: 14 residues. Trimming cost V 4 bases and J 1 base, with 11 bases left between them. Germline V CDR1 and CDR2: SGHRS, YFSETQ. CDR3: CASSPGTANTEAFF. In DNA form, the CDR3 reads TGCGCCAGCAGCCCCGGGACGGCGAACACTGAAGCTTTCTTT.

This clonotype was counted many times. The chain combines TRBV12-3 or TRBV12-4 with TRBJ1-4, with 11 bases that match TRBD1. With 6 bases clipped from V and 6 bases from J, the junction kept 6 bases outside the gene matches. The CDR3 is 15 residues long. The CDR3 sequence is CASSHRDRGYEKLFF. The CDR3 DNA follows: TGTGCCAGCAGCCACCGGGACAGGGGGTATGAAAAACTGTTTTTT.

The sample holds a few counts of this clonotype. The chain uses TRBV30 and TRBJ2-5; 8 bases map to TRBD2. Losses at the gene ends were 3 bases for V and 4 bases for J; bases not matched to a gene: 4. The CDR3 totals 13 residues. Germline V gene lookup returns CDR1 GTSNPN and CDR2 SVGIG (reference sequence). For the CDR3, the DNA is TGTGCCTGGAGAAATCTAGCGGGAGAGACCCAGTACTTC. Encoded protein: CAWRNLAGETQYF.

This clonotype was observed a few times. The chain couples TRBV9 to TRBJ1-2, with D hard to call. The CDR3 sequence is 16 residues long. V was trimmed by 3 bases and J by 0 bases, leaving 15 bases between them. From germline, CDR1 is SGDLS and CDR2 YYNGEE. The DNA for the CDR3 is TGTGCCAGCAGCGGTTCAGGTTTTTCATCTAACTATGGCTACACCTTC. Translation gives CASSGSGFSSNYGYTF. Filled out from reference TRBV9 and TRBJ1-2, the complete variable domain reads DSGVTQTPKHLITATGQRVTLRCSPRSGDLSVYWYQQSLDQGLQFLIQYYNGEERAKGNILERFSAQQFPDLHSELNLSSLELGDSALYFCASSGSGFSSNYGYTFGSGTRLTVV.

V and J are TRBV28 and TRBJ2-7; 9 bases line up with TRBD1. CDR3 length: 15 residues. With 5 bases clipped from V and 1 base from J, the junction kept 6 bases outside the gene matches. Germline CDR1 is MDHEN and CDR2 is SYDVKM. The CDR3 DNA follows: TGTGCCAGCAGTGGGTCCGGGACAGGGTCCTACGAGCAGTACTTC. Amino acid sequence: CASSGSGTGSYEQYF.